Below are 29 T cell receptor beta chains sequenced from a single sample in a study of blood T cell repertoires in COVID-19. Libraries were prepared by immunoSEQ multiplex PCR; TCRdb keeps only in-frame clonotypes and omits some of them. Among roughly 190,000 clones listed, around 86% were seen once. The sequenced material came from peripheral blood. The origin of the receptors is a woman of 80 years or more in a cohort sampled during active or convalescent COVID-19.

In its sample, this clone was seen a few times. This rearrangement joins TRBV5-1 to TRBJ1-1; tentative D call: TRBD1 (5 bases). Germline V lookup: CDR1 SGHRS, CDR2 YFSETQ. With 4 bases removed from V and 0 bases from J, the gap between germline ends came to 13 bases. CDR3 length: 15 residues. CDR3 protein: CASSARGVVNTEAFF. The CDR3 bases are TGCGCCAGCAGCGCCCGGGGGGTAGTGAACACTGAAGCTTTCTTT.

The V gene is TRBV5-1, the J gene TRBJ1-1; 7 nucleotides match TRBD1. Germline loops: CDR1 SGHRS, CDR2 YFSETQ. Trimming removed 6 bases from V and 1 base from J; junction bases left unmatched: 9. The CDR3 contains 15 residues. The chain's CDR3 is CASTPTGPKNTEAFF. CDR3 DNA sequence: TGCGCCAGCACCCCGACAGGGCCCAAGAACACTGAAGCTTTCTTT.

The gene calls are TRBV7-2 and TRBJ1-3, with D possibly matching TRBD1 (5 bases). Germline V lookup: CDR1 SGHTA, CDR2 FQGNSA. Trimming took 2 bases from V and 2 from J, leaving 10 bases between them. The CDR3 contains 15 residues. The CDR3 DNA is TGTGCCAGCAGCTTATTACAGGCTACTGGAAACACCATATATTTT. Encoded protein: CASSLLQATGNTIYF.

The chain employs TRBV27 and TRBJ2-7; D is possibly TRBD1 (5 bases). The CDR3 extends over 13 amino acids. CDR1 is MNHEY and CDR2 is SMNVEV in the germline V gene (reference sequence). Trimming took 4 bases from V and 0 from J, leaving 7 bases between them. CDR3 DNA sequence: TGTGCCAGCAGTTACAGGTACTCCTACGAGCAGTACTTC. Its protein is CASSYRYSYEQYF.

This sequence joins TRBV11-2 and TRBJ1-2; 9 bases agree with TRBD1. V shed 1 base and J 6 bases; nucleotides not matched to a gene: 6. This CDR3 comprises 15 residues. Germline assignment: CDR1 SGHAT and CDR2 FQNNGV. CDR3 sequence reads: CASSLGTGGFDGYTF. The CDR3 DNA reads TGTGCCAGCAGCTTAGGTACAGGGGGCTTCGATGGCTACACCTTC.

V is TRBV5-1 and J is TRBJ1-1, with 7 bases matching TRBD1. This CDR3 has 14 amino acids. Germline CDR1 and CDR2: SGHRS and YFSETQ. V gave up 4 bases and J gave up 1 base; unmatched junction bases: 4. Written as DNA, the CDR3 is TGCGCCAGCAGCCACAGGGGTCAGAACACTGAAGCTTTCTTT. This gives the protein CASSHRGQNTEAFF.

This chain connects TRBV3-1 (or the pseudogene TRBV3-2) to TRBJ2-2, with 7 bases matching TRBD2. Germline CDR1 is LGHDT and CDR2 is YNNKEL (reference sequence). The CDR3 extends over 14 amino acids. V trimming: 5 bases; J trimming: 7 bases; junction bases outside the gene matches: 7. CDR3 coding DNA: TGTGCCAGCAGCTTCCGGGAGGAGGTCGGGGAGCTGTTTTTT. Translating gives CASSFREEVGELFF.

This clone was recorded a few times. This chain links TRBV5-5 with TRBJ2-7, with D possibly TRBD1 on 6 matching bases. V was trimmed by 0 bases and J by 2 bases, leaving 21 bases between them. Germline CDR1 and CDR2: SGHKS and YYEKEE (reference sequence). The CDR3 contains 18 residues. The DNA for the CDR3 is TGTGCCAGCAGCTTGGGCCCTACACCGACAGGATCCGCCTACGAGCAGTACGTC. Translated: CASSLGPTPTGSAYEQYV.

There are a few counts of this clone. The chain is built from TRBV27 and TRBJ1-5; D is possibly TRBD1 (6 bases). The CDR3 is made up of 15 amino acids. The V gene lost 3 bases and the J gene lost 7 bases, with 16 bases spanning the gap. CDR1 MNHEY and CDR2 SMNVEV come from the germline V gene (reference sequence). CDR3 protein: CASSLGPRGGQPQHF. The DNA of the CDR3 is TGTGCCAGCAGTTTGGGACCCAGGGGCGGGCAGCCCCAGCATTTT.

The chain is built from TRBV2 and TRBJ2-3; 10 nucleotides align to TRBD1. The CDR3 is 15 amino acids. The V segment lost 5 bases and the J segment 2 bases; nucleotides outside the gene matches: 4. Germline V CDR1 and CDR2: SNHLY, FYNNEI. CDR3 bases: TGTGCCAGCAGTACGGGACAGGGGTACACAGATACGCAGTATTTT. Protein product: CASSTGQGYTDTQYF.

This clone showed up just once. This chain uses TRBV7-9 with TRBJ1-3, with no clear D. Germline values: CDR1 SEHNR, CDR2 FQNEAQ (reference sequence). Trimming took off 5 bases at V and 0 bases at J, with 14 bases between the two ends. The CDR3 has 16 amino acids. CDR3 in amino acids: CASSPPNPNSGNTIYF. The CDR3 nucleotides read TGTGCCAGCAGCCCCCCCAATCCAAACTCTGGAAACACCATATATTTT.

V gene TRBV2 combines with J gene TRBJ2-3; 12 bases line up with TRBD2. The CDR3 has 16 amino acids. The germline V gene encodes CDR1 SNHLY and CDR2 FYNNEI. The trim removed 7 bases at V and 0 bases at J, leaving 5 bases unmatched. The CDR3 sequence is CASNRGLAGSTDTQYF. CDR3 nucleotide sequence: TGTGCCAGCAATAGGGGACTAGCGGGTAGCACAGATACGCAGTATTTT.

This chain links TRBV11-3 with TRBJ2-2; 10 bases align to TRBD2. The CDR3 consists of 16 residues. The ends lost 5 bases at V and 6 bases at J; junction bases unmatched: 9. CDR1 and CDR2 from the germline V gene are SGHNT and YENEEA. The CDR3 protein is CASSLAGTSVAGELFF. CDR3 sequence (DNA): TGTGCCAGCAGCCTCGCCGGGACTAGCGTGGCCGGGGAGCTGTTTTTT.

This clone was counted once. V is TRBV30 and J is TRBJ1-1; TRBD1 matches at 10 bases. The CDR3 totals 12 residues. V shed 7 bases and J 5 bases; nucleotides not matched to a gene: 4. CDR1 and CDR2 from the germline V gene are GTSNPN and SVGIG (reference sequence). The DNA of the CDR3 is TGTGCCTCGTCGGGACAGGGGACTGAAGCTTTCTTT. Its translation is CASSGQGTEAFF.

V usage is TRBV10-2 and J usage is TRBJ2-7; 11 bases agree with TRBD2. Germline CDR1 and CDR2: WSHSY and SAAADI. The CDR3 covers 14 residues. V lost 10 bases and J lost 1; bases outside the gene matches: 6. CDR3 loop: CATLTSGGSYEQYF. CDR3 DNA: TGCGCCACTCTCACTAGCGGGGGATCCTACGAGCAGTACTTC.

The V gene is TRBV19, the J gene TRBJ2-1, with D perhaps matching TRBD2 (7 bases). V lost 5 bases and J 12 bases, leaving 14 bases between the germline ends. CDR1 is LNHDA and CDR2 is SQIVND in the germline V gene (reference sequence). This CDR3 is 12 amino acids long. CDR3 sequence: CASSPRGAGQFF. The CDR3, as DNA: TGTGCCAGTAGTCCCCGGGGGGCCGGGCAGTTCTTC.

As DNA, the CDR3 is TGTGCCAGCAGCCCTACTCAGCAGACATACAATGAGCAGTTCTTC. Encoded protein: CASSPTQQTYNEQFF. The chain carries TRBV9 and TRBJ2-1; D call uncertain. The CDR3 loop spans 15 amino acids. The V gene lost 4 bases and the J gene lost 4 bases, with 15 bases spanning the gap. CDR1 is SGDLS, CDR2 YYNGEE, per germline.

This chain links TRBV15 with TRBJ2-1; TRBD2 might be the D (5 bases). The germline V and J ends were trimmed by 0 bases and 8 bases, with 17 bases remaining between them. Germline V gene lookup returns CDR1 LNHNV and CDR2 YYDKDF (reference sequence). CDR3 length: 16 amino acids. The CDR3 nucleotides are TGTGCCACCAGCAGAGAATGGGAGCGAGATCGCGATGAGCAGTTCTTC. Translated, it gives CATSREWERDRDEQFF.

The genes are TRBV6-1 and TRBJ1-1; TRBD1 agrees at 7 bases. Germline V gives CDR1 MNHNS, CDR2 SASEGT. The CDR3 consists of 13 residues. With V trimmed by 6 bases and J by 5 bases, 6 bases remained unmatched. CDR3 loop: CASRRQGMTEAFF. The CDR3 region has the DNA TGTGCCAGCAGGCGACAGGGTATGACTGAAGCTTTCTTT.

The CDR3 loop is CASTAGAGELFF. In DNA, the CDR3 is TGTGCCAGCACCGCAGGGGCCGGGGAGCTGTTTTTT. J is TRBJ2-2 and V is TRBV12-3 or TRBV12-4; TRBD1 might be the D (6 bases). The CDR3 is made up of 12 amino acids. Trimming cost V 7 bases and J 6 bases, with 9 bases left between them.

The V and J genes are TRBV6-6 and TRBJ2-7; no definite D call. Germline CDR1 is MNHNY and CDR2 is SVGAGI (reference sequence). V lost 5 bases, J lost 2 bases, and 13 bases lay in between. This CDR3 has 14 residues. The CDR3 reads CASSPLRSTYEQYV. For the CDR3, the DNA is TGTGCCAGCAGTCCCCTCCGGTCTACCTACGAGCAGTACGTC.

The J gene is TRBJ2-2, the V gene TRBV6-5; unclear D gene. V gave up 2 bases and J gave up 0 bases, with 7 bases separating them. Germline CDR1 MNHEY, CDR2 SVGAGI. The CDR3 has 15 amino acids. CDR3 nucleotides: TGTGCCAGCAGTTACACAGTACCGAACACCGGGGAGCTGTTTTTT. This translates into CASSYTVPNTGELFF.

V usage is TRBV4-1 and J usage is TRBJ2-5; TRBD2 agrees at 10 bases. The CDR3 sequence is 16 residues long. Trimming took 0 bases from V and 9 from J; bases not matched to a gene: 10. Germline V gene sequence: CDR1 MGHRA, CDR2 YSYEKL. Here the CDR3 reads CASSQDTSGGAVAQYF. The CDR3 bases are TGCGCCAGCAGCCAAGATACCAGCGGGGGGGCCGTGGCCCAGTACTTC.

The genes are TRBV5-1 and TRBJ1-3; tentative D call: TRBD1 (6 bases). The V and J ends lost 0 bases and 0 bases respectively, with 10 bases between them. The CDR3 runs 16 residues. Germline V gene data show CDR1 as SGHRS and CDR2 as YFSETQ. The CDR3 spells CASSLDRAASGNTIYF. The CDR3 DNA sequence: TGCGCCAGCAGCTTGGACAGGGCCGCCTCTGGAAACACCATATATTTT.

Written as DNA, the CDR3 is TGTGCCAGTAGTGGGACAGGGGATTCCTACGAGCAGTACTTC. Residues: CASSGTGDSYEQYF. The chain uses TRBV19 and TRBJ2-7; 10 bases are shared with TRBD1. The CDR3 is 14 residues long. CDR1 is LNHDA, CDR2 SQIVND, per germline (reference sequence). Germline trimming cut 5 bases from V and 1 base from J; bases unmatched to any gene: 2. Supplemented by reference TRBV19 and TRBJ2-7, the full variable domain reads DGGITQSPKYLFRKEGQNVTLSCEQNLNHDAMYWYRQDPGQGLRLIYYSQIVNDFQKGDIAEGYSVSREKKESFPLTVTSAQKNPTAFYLCASSGTGDSYEQYFGPGTRLTVT.

This chain joins TRBV7-2 and TRBJ1-2; D remains unclear. The germline V gene has CDR1 SGHTA and CDR2 FQGNSA. The CDR3 totals 14 residues. Between the trimmed V and J ends, which lost 0 bases and 8 bases, there was a span of 13 bases. The CDR3 is CASSLAGASGGYTF. CDR3 DNA sequence: TGTGCCAGCAGCTTAGCGGGCGCCTCTGGGGGCTACACCTTC.

This chain connects TRBV29-1 to TRBJ1-1, with D unclear. The germline CDR1 and CDR2 sequences are SQVTM and ANQGSEA. There are 11 residues in the CDR3. Trimming took off 5 bases at V and 0 bases at J, with 4 bases between the two ends. The CDR3 nucleotides are TGCAGCGTTCTCTTGAACACTGAAGCTTTCTTT. This codes for CSVLLNTEAFF.

This sequence joins TRBV3-1 (or the pseudogene TRBV3-2) and TRBJ1-1; no reliable D call. V gave up 4 bases and J gave up 1 base, with 10 bases separating them. Per the germline V gene, CDR1 is LGHDT and CDR2 is YNNKEL (reference sequence). CDR3 size: 14 residues. In DNA form, the CDR3 reads TGTGCCAGCAGCCCCACTGGTCAGAACACTGAAGCTTTCTTT. This translates into CASSPTGQNTEAFF.

V is TRBV9 and J is TRBJ1-3, with D maybe TRBD1 (6 bases). The V gene's germline CDR1 is SGDLS and CDR2 YYNGEE. Trimming left V 3 bases short and J 0 bases short, with 7 bases between. The CDR3 length is 14 residues. The CDR3 reads CASSEGGSGNTIYF. DNA for the CDR3: TGTGCCAGCAGCGAAGGGGGCTCTGGAAACACCATATATTTT.